A single sample gave rise to the 26 T cell receptor beta chains below, sequenced in a study of tumor-infiltrating lymphocytes in primary liver carcinoma. With a constant-region primer, TCR beta cDNA was made from about 0.5 ug of total RNA. Generation of the TCR beta libraries relied on three nested multiplex PCR rounds using slightly modified ARM-PCR. The opening two PCR rounds, around 10 cycles each, paired TRBV1-TRBV30 forward primers with a C-beta reverse primer. MiXCR, run by TCRdb on the multiplex PCR reads, gives a single entry per CDR3 protein. The data hold more than 55,000 distinct CDR3 sequences, with 70% to 85% observed a single time. Co-extraction yielded RNA and DNA from about 20-30 mg of unsorted bulk tissue. The sequencing input was liver tumor tissue from sampling region 2. The sample's subset: tumor region T2, inferior pole. The source is a man between 35 and 55 years old with primary liver carcinoma and hepatitis B virus infection.

Concerning this clonotype: Sequence at one end of the junction differs from germline and may be a read error. V usage is TRBV24-1 and J usage is TRBJ2-6, with a tentative D call TRBD2 (6 bases). The CDR3 extends over 14 amino acids. CDR1 is KGHDR and CDR2 is SFDVKD in the germline V gene. The CDR3 DNA is TGTGACACCGGCGGGGATGCAGGGGCCAACGTCCTGACTTTC. Protein product: CDTGGDAGANVLTF.

In its sample, this clonotype was seen a few times. At one of its ends the junction is not consistent with the germline gene, which may arise from a read error. The chain carries TRBV7-7 and TRBJ2-4, with a possible D match to TRBD2 (5 bases). Germline lookup yields CDR1 SSHAT and CDR2 FNYEAQ (reference sequence). The CDR3 is 16 residues long. The CDR3 sequence is CASSLGPWEAKNIQYF. The CDR3 DNA follows: TGTGCTAGCAGCTTAGGTCCCTGGGAGGCCAAAAACATTCAGTACTTC.

This clonotype was detected only a few times. This chain uses TRBV7-9 with TRBJ2-5; D perhaps matches TRBD2 (6 bases). Germline CDR1 and CDR2: SEHNR and FQNEAQ (reference sequence). The CDR3 totals 14 residues. V was trimmed by 2 bases and J by 9 bases, leaving 16 bases between them. The CDR3 here is CASSLIGTSEAQYF. CDR3 DNA sequence: TGTGCCAGCAGCTTAATAGGGACTTCCGAGGCCCAGTACTTC.

J is TRBJ2-7 and V is TRBV28; the match to TRBD2 covers 8 bases. The CDR3 contains 15 residues. Trimming at V came to 5 bases and at J to 6 bases, leaving 12 bases not matched to a gene. Germline CDR1 reads MDHEN; CDR2 reads SYDVKM. The CDR3 DNA sequence: TGTGCCAGCAGTCCCATGACTAGCGTGGAATCCGAGCAGTACTTC. Translation gives CASSPMTSVESEQYF.

For this clonotype: One end of the junction fails to match germline, which may point to a read error. The V and J genes are TRBV11-1 and TRBJ2-1; 12 bases map to TRBD2. The CDR3 runs to 18 residues. In germline, CDR1 is SGHAT, CDR2 FQDESV (reference sequence). In DNA, the CDR3 is TGTGCCACCAGCCTAAGGGCACTAGCGGGAGGTTCCTACAATGAGCAGTCCTTC. It is translated as CATSLRALAGGSYNEQSF.

This clonotype has just one count. At one end, the junction sequence differs from germline, possibly due to a read error. The gene calls are TRBV12-3 or TRBV12-4 and TRBJ2-3; D not certain. This CDR3 is 14 amino acids long. CDR3 amino acids: CASSLVAGADTQYF. The CDR3, as DNA: TGTGCTAGCAGTTTAGTTGCCGGCGCAGATACGCAGTATTTT.

A remark on this clonotype: One junction end disagrees with the germline gene, perhaps due to a read error. The DNA for the CDR3 is TGTGCCAGCAACTGTCGGACAGGGGCGGACTATGGCTGCACCTTC. It yields the protein CASNCRTGADYGCTF. The rearrangement links TRBV11-1 to TRBJ1-2; 9 positions agree with TRBD1. The CDR3 totals 15 residues. Germline assignment: CDR1 SGHAT and CDR2 FQDESV (reference sequence).

Comment on this clonotype: A read error is likely, as this CDR3 ends without the conserved phenylalanine or tryptophan. The rearrangement joins TRBV19 to TRBJ1-5; no firm D call. Per germline, CDR1 LNHDA and CDR2 SQIVND (reference sequence). The V end was cut by 1 base, the J end by 0 bases, with 7 bases between. The CDR3 is made up of 15 amino acids. CDR3 nucleotides: TGTGCCAGTAGTATAGGGGGTGTTAGCAATCAGCCCCAGCATTGT. Residues: CASSIGGVSNQPQHC.

This clonotype was counted at least ten times. V usage is TRBV30 and J usage is TRBJ2-1; 9 nucleotides align to TRBD2. V shed 1 base, J shed 7 bases, and the junction held 8 bases outside the gene matches. Germline lookup yields CDR1 GTSNPN and CDR2 SVGIG (reference sequence). The CDR3 consists of 15 residues. CDR3 sequence: CAWSEGSSGVNEQFF. Here the CDR3 DNA reads TGTGCCTGGAGTGAAGGGTCTAGCGGGGTAAATGAGCAGTTCTTC.

This chain links TRBV11-2 with TRBJ2-3; no clear D. This CDR3 has 17 residues. Trimming left V 1 base short and J 4 bases short, with 18 bases between. CDR1 is SGHAT, CDR2 FQNNGV, per germline. CDR3 bases: TGTGCCAGCAGCTTAGGGGAACTAACGTACACGTCAGATACGCAGTATTTT. It is translated as CASSLGELTYTSDTQYF.

Remarks on this clonotype: A much more abundant neighbour one base away suggests this may be a read error. This chain links TRBV4-3 with TRBJ2-1; D gene unclear. The CDR3 is 14 amino acids. CDR1 and CDR2 from the germline V gene are LGHNA and YSLEER. V was pared by 3 bases and J by 8 bases, with 14 bases between. The CDR3 is CASSHTELVDEQFF. The CDR3 DNA reads TGCGCCAGCAGCCACACAGAGTTGGTCGATGAGCAGTTCTTC.

The table lists this clonotype with a count of one. The chain joins TRBV11-2 to TRBJ2-5; 7 nucleotides align to TRBD2. The CDR3 contains 16 residues. Germline V lookup: CDR1 SGHAT, CDR2 FQNNGV. With V trimmed by 5 bases and J by 10 bases, 19 bases remained unmatched. CDR3 sequence: CASSQTPSGGKKIQYF. The CDR3 DNA follows: TGTGCCAGCAGCCAAACTCCTAGCGGAGGGAAAAAGATCCAGTACTTC. Full variable domain (remainder filled in from reference TRBV11-2 and TRBJ2-5): EAGVAQSPRYKIIEKRQSVAFWCNPISGHATLYWYQQILGQGPKLLIQFQNNGVVDDSQLPKDRFSAERLKGVDSTLKIQPAKLEDSAVYLCASSQTPSGGKKIQYFGPGTRLLVL.

As to this clonotype: In this CDR3 the conserved last residue, phenylalanine or tryptophan, is missing, so a read error is likely. This chain connects TRBV29-1 to TRBJ2-1; 9 positions agree with TRBD2. This CDR3 has 16 amino acids. The V segment lost 1 base and the J segment 6 bases; nucleotides outside the gene matches: 10. Germline CDR1 is SQVTM and CDR2 is ANQGSEA. The CDR3 DNA is TGCAGCGTTGAAGGGTTAGCGGGAGATGTGTCCAATGAGCAGTTCTAC. Protein: CSVEGLAGDVSNEQFY.

On this clonotype: A read error may account for a junction end that differs from germline. The chain employs TRBV25-1 and TRBJ2-6, with 9 bases lining up with TRBD1. The CDR3 length is 21 residues. Germline lookup yields CDR1 MGHDK and CDR2 SYGVNS. CDR3 residues: CASSHFTSDRGAQTGANILTF. The DNA for the CDR3 is TGTGCCAGCAGCCATTTCACCTCGGACAGGGGCGCCCAGACCGGGGCCAACATCCTGACTTTC.

As regards this clonotype: The CDR3 ends on some other residue instead of the conserved phenylalanine or tryptophan, so this is likely a read error. The V and J genes are TRBV6-1 and TRBJ2-3; possible D gene TRBD2, 6 bases. Germline V gene sequence: CDR1 MNHNS, CDR2 SASEGT. The CDR3 consists of 16 residues. CDR3 residues: CASTEIAGGRTDTQYY. Here the CDR3 DNA reads TGTGCCAGCACTGAAATAGCTGGAGGGAGGACAGATACGCAGTATTAT.

V gene TRBV6-2 or TRBV6-3 combines with J gene TRBJ1-2, with a weak D call TRBD1 (6 bases). V was trimmed by 5 bases and J by 7 bases, leaving 14 bases between them. There are 13 residues in the CDR3. From germline, CDR1 is MNHEY and CDR2 SVGEGT. CDR3 sequence: CASSPGELSGYTF. Here the CDR3 DNA reads TGTGCCAGCAGTCCAGGGGAGCTCAGTGGCTACACCTTC.

This clonotype has a handful of counts. This clone may be a read error of a much larger clone one base away. The chain links TRBV5-1 to TRBJ2-5; 7 bases fit TRBD1. Germline V gene sequence: CDR1 SGHRS, CDR2 YFSETQ. The CDR3 loop spans 14 amino acids. DNA of the CDR3: TGCGCCAGCAGCTTGGAGGGGGCCGGGGAGAACCAGTACTTC. Its protein is CASSLEGAGENQYF.

With regard to this clonotype: At one boundary the junction diverges from the germline segment, which might be a read error. The chain is built from TRBV11-2 and TRBJ2-7; D may be TRBD2 (6 bases). CDR1 is SGHAT, CDR2 FQNNGV, per germline. This CDR3 has 13 amino acids. The CDR3, as DNA: TGCGCCGGCAGCTTCGGAGGGGCTAGCGAGCAGTATTTC. Encoded protein: CAGSFGGASEQYF.

This clonotype was detected a few times. A much larger clone differs from this one at a single base, so this may be a read error. The chain uses TRBV5-1 and TRBJ2-7; D not certain. The CDR3 runs to 13 residues. Trimming stripped 1 base from V and 3 bases from J, with 8 bases between. CDR1 and CDR2 from the germline V gene are SGHRS and YFSETQ. The CDR3 bases are TGCGCCAGCAGCTTGATGGTAGACTACGAGCAGTACTTC. It yields the protein CASSLMVDYEQYF.

Remarks on this clonotype: A much larger clone lies a single base off, so this may be a read error. The V call is TRBV30, the J call TRBJ1-2; a weak D match, TRBD1 (5 bases). The V gene's germline CDR1 is GTSNPN and CDR2 SVGIG (reference sequence). CDR3 length: 12 residues. V was trimmed by 1 base and J by 7 bases, leaving 10 bases between them. In DNA form, the CDR3 reads TGTGCCTGGAGTGCCGTGGGGCTTGGCTACACCTTC. It encodes CAWSAVGLGYTF.

The chain joins TRBV5-4 to TRBJ1-1; D remains unclear. This CDR3 region has 13 residues. Trimming removed 0 bases at V and 0 bases at J, with 3 bases between. In germline, CDR1 is SGHNT, CDR2 YYREEE (reference sequence). CDR3 amino acids: CASSLGVNTEAFF. CDR3 nucleotides: TGTGCCAGCAGCTTGGGTGTGAACACTGAAGCTTTCTTT.

As concerns this clonotype: In this CDR3 the conserved last residue, phenylalanine or tryptophan, is missing, so a read error is likely. The chain joins TRBV24-1 to TRBJ2-1; tentatively, D is TRBD1 (5 bases). Germline V lookup: CDR1 KGHDR, CDR2 SFDVKD. CDR3 length: 14 amino acids. CDR3 nucleotides: TGTACCACCAGTGATTTGTCAGGGAAGAATGAGCAGTTCTCC. Protein: CTTSDLSGKNEQFS.

Details on this clonotype: The junction and the germline gene differ at one end; a read error may be behind it. The rearrangement links TRBV29-1 to TRBJ1-1; weak D call: TRBD1 (5 bases). The CDR3 covers 12 residues. Per the germline V gene, CDR1 is SQVTM and CDR2 is ANQGSEA. The CDR3 loop is CGVSQGKAEAFF. The DNA of the CDR3 is TGCGGCGTCTCTCAGGGCAAGGCTGAAGCTTTCTTT.

Remarks on this clonotype: One end of the junction is discordant with germline, which a read error may explain. This chain uses TRBV7-8 with TRBJ2-2; 9 nucleotides agree with TRBD2. The germline gives CDR1 SGHVS, CDR2 FQNEAQ. The CDR3 has 16 residues. As DNA, the CDR3 is TGTGCCAGCAGTTTAGGAGTAGCGGGAGCTTCCGGGGAGCTGTTTTTT. Its protein is CASSLGVAGASGELFF.

In its sample, this clonotype was seen a few times. The rearrangement links TRBV5-6 to TRBJ2-7; TRBD2 matches 12 bases. The CDR3 has 15 residues. The V and J ends lost 5 bases and 1 base, in that order; junction bases with no gene match: 4. CDR1 SGHDT and CDR2 YYEEEE come from the germline V gene. The CDR3 sequence is CASRFGLAGSYEQYF. The CDR3, as DNA: TGTGCCAGCAGATTCGGACTAGCGGGGTCCTACGAGCAGTACTTC.

On this clonotype: One junction end does not reproduce the germline sequence, and a read error may be involved. The rearrangement links TRBV29-1 to TRBJ2-1, with TRBD2 as a possible D gene (5 bases). Per germline, CDR1 SQVTM and CDR2 ANQGSEA. The CDR3 is 10 residues long. The chain's CDR3 is CSDYRNEQFF. Here the CDR3 DNA reads TGTAGCGATTACCGCAATGAGCAGTTCTTC.